This TCR beta chain was observed in a study of CD8 T cells in ankylosing spondylitis. Ten or more counts support this clonotype. Antigen specificity is unknown. TCRdb passed the 5' RACE reads through MiXCR, listing each CDR3 protein once. The sample shows a few hundred thousand distinct CDR3 sequences, 6% to 8.5% of them seen only once. The length of the CDR3 is 15 residues. The V end was cut by 3 bases, the J end by 3 bases, with 14 bases between. Germline V gene data show CDR1 as MNHEY and CDR2 as SMNVEV (reference sequence). Findings of the study overall: One TCR beta motif, made up of eight highly homologous variants, appeared characteristic of ankylosing spondylitis blood.

This TCR came from a male donor with ankylosing spondylitis. Sequenced material: blood, either unsorted or a sorted T cell fraction (not recorded which). The chain couples TRBV27 to TRBJ1-2, with D hard to call. The CDR3 sequence: CASSLHPFGDYGYTF. The CDR3 coding sequence is TGTGCCAGCAGTTTGCACCCATTTGGGGACTATGGCTACACCTTC.